The present T cell receptor beta chain was sequenced within a study of T cell repertoires in cytomegalovirus infection. Study in general: Public TCR beta signatures marked donors with CMV infection and the matching HLA.

A word on this clonotype: The antigen is unknown.

Whole-study results and caveats: There were HLA-C-restricted CMV-specific TCR beta clonotypes dominating the ex vivo response. Identification of carriers of CMV plus the relevant HLA was performed using cumulative public TCR beta family frequency.

MiXCR, run by TCRdb on the reads, gives a single entry per CDR3 protein. The sample has about 600,000 distinct CDR3 sequences, roughly 24% seen once. This TCR derives from a human donor in good health (CMV status not recorded). Some clones in this sample may be carry-over from other donors' samples. Material for sequencing was CD8+ T cells from PBMCs.

The CDR3 loop is CASSQTQHTMNTEAFF. The DNA for the CDR3 is TGTGCCAGCAGCCAAACGCAACACACAATGAACACTGAAGCTTTCTTT. V is TRBV14 and J is TRBJ1-1; unclear D gene. The V gene lost 2 bases and the J gene lost 0 bases, with 13 bases spanning the gap. This CDR3 has 16 residues. Germline loops: CDR1 SGHDN, CDR2 FVKESK.